The 12 T cell receptor beta chains below all came from one sample that was sequenced in a study of CD8+CD57+ T cells in acquired aplastic anemia. Genomic DNA constituted the template upon which TCR beta VDJ and CDR3 profiling was performed. TCRdb re-analysed the reads in MiXCR, keeping a single row per CDR3 protein. There are a few hundred thousand distinct CDR3 sequences in the sample; approximately 60% occur only once, and 25% to 35% lies in the top ten. Source material: sorted CD4+, CD8+, or CD8+CD57+ T cells (not recorded which) from PBMCs. The receptors here all came from a human donor in good health.

CDR3 loop: CASRWDSPGTEAFF. CDR3 bases: TGTGCCAGCAGGTGGGACTCGCCCGGAACTGAAGCTTTCTTT. The chain combines TRBV2 with TRBJ1-1; D may be TRBD1 (5 bases). Germline lookup yields CDR1 SNHLY and CDR2 FYNNEI. This CDR3 region has 14 residues. The V end lost 6 bases, the J end lost 5 bases, and 16 bases lay between the germline ends.

This clonotype was seen only a few times. The chain joins TRBV29-1 to TRBJ2-5, with a possible D match to TRBD2 (6 bases). Between the trimmed V and J ends, which lost 4 bases and 5 bases, there was a span of 14 bases. CDR1 is SQVTM and CDR2 is ANQGSEA in the germline V gene. The CDR3 covers 13 residues. The CDR3, as DNA: TGCAGCGTTGCGGCGGCAGGGAGGGAGACCCAGTACTTC. It translates to CSVAAAGRETQYF.

CDR3 DNA sequence: TGTGCCAGCAGCTTAGACCAGAGCCATAATTCACCCCTCCACTTT. As protein: CASSLDQSHNSPLHF. The chain uses TRBV7-9 and TRBJ1-6; no clear D gene. V lost 1 base and J lost 5, with 9 bases in between. The CDR3 totals 15 residues. Germline V lookup: CDR1 SEHNR, CDR2 FQNEAQ (reference sequence).

The chain carries TRBV29-1 and TRBJ2-7, with D perhaps matching TRBD2 (5 bases). Trimming left V 2 bases short and J 0 bases short, with 11 bases between. The CDR3 has 14 residues. In germline, CDR1 is SQVTM, CDR2 ANQGSEA. CDR3: CSVERLGSSYEQYF. In nucleotides, the CDR3 is TGCAGCGTTGAACGATTAGGGAGCTCCTACGAGCAGTACTTC.

This rearrangement joins TRBV9 to TRBJ1-1; the D is unclear. V lost 4 bases and J 2 bases, leaving 12 bases between the germline ends. This CDR3 comprises 14 residues. Germline-derived CDR1 and CDR2 are SGDLS and YYNGEE. CDR3 loop: CASSNLPTNTEAFF. DNA of the CDR3: TGTGCCAGCAGCAATCTTCCTACTAACACTGAAGCTTTCTTT.

The chain combines TRBV7-8 with TRBJ1-6; 8 bases match TRBD1. This CDR3 has 14 residues. With V trimmed by 5 bases and J by 10 bases, 7 bases remained unmatched. Germline CDR1 reads SGHVS; CDR2 reads FQNEAQ. CDR3 sequence reads: CASSRTGPQSPLHF. The CDR3, as DNA: TGTGCCAGCAGCCGGACAGGGCCCCAATCACCCCTCCACTTT.

The chain carries TRBV20-1 and TRBJ1-2; D is uncertain. Trimming stripped 6 bases from V and 8 bases from J, with 16 bases between. CDR1 DFQATT and CDR2 SNEGSKA come from the germline V gene (reference sequence). This CDR3 has 12 amino acids. In DNA form, the CDR3 reads TGCAGTGCCACCTATCGGGAGGCCGGCTACACCTTC. Translated, it gives CSATYREAGYTF.

This clonotype was seen only a few times. The rearrangement joins TRBV20-1 to TRBJ2-7; a possible D gene is TRBD2 (6 bases). The ends were cut back, 3 bases at V and 9 bases at J, with 18 bases in the middle. The length of the CDR3 is 13 residues. The germline V gene encodes CDR1 DFQATT and CDR2 SNEGSKA (reference sequence). CDR3 amino acids: CSASQARVGGQYF. The CDR3 DNA reads as TGCAGTGCTAGCCAGGCCCGGGTGGGGGGGCAGTACTTC.

The CDR3 is CASNRDRACRELFF. CDR3 bases: TGTGCCAGTAACCGGGACAGGGCTTGTCGGGAGCTGTTTTTT. The rearrangement links TRBV19 to TRBJ2-2; 9 bases match TRBD1. The CDR3 runs 14 residues. The J segment lost 9 bases and the V segment lost 7 bases, leaving 9 bases of the junction unmatched. From germline, CDR1 is LNHDA and CDR2 SQIVND (reference sequence).

The V gene is TRBV24-1, the J gene TRBJ2-2; D is possibly TRBD1 or TRBD2 (5 bases each). Germline V gene sequence: CDR1 KGHDR, CDR2 SFDVKD. The length of the CDR3 is 14 residues. The ends were cut back, 6 bases at V and 7 bases at J, with 14 bases in the middle. The CDR3 is CATSPSEGIGELFF. The CDR3 nucleotides read TGTGCCACCAGTCCCTCCGAGGGGATCGGGGAGCTGTTTTTT.

This chain joins TRBV2 and TRBJ2-7; D gene ambiguous. Trimming removed 10 bases from V and 2 bases from J, with 18 bases in between. CDR1 and CDR2 (germline): SNHLY, FYNNEI. The CDR3 contains 14 residues. This CDR3 is CAILGTVSTYEQYF. CDR3 DNA: TGTGCCATCCTGGGCACAGTGTCTACCTACGAGCAGTACTTC.

The chain employs TRBV19 and TRBJ2-1; 7 nucleotides agree with TRBD2. The germline V gene has CDR1 LNHDA and CDR2 SQIVND (reference sequence). After removal of 8 bases from V and 2 bases from J, the junction contained 6 bases not matched to a gene. The CDR3 length is 14 residues. CDR3 bases: TGTGCCAGTGGAGTGGGGGGGACCTACAATGAGCAGTTCTTC. Its translation: CASGVGGTYNEQFF.